Here is one T cell receptor beta chain with its context. Its antigen remains unknown. The entry originates in a study of Ad26.COV2.S vaccination and SARS-CoV-2 variants. Stated treatment: around 19 received Ad26.COV2.S at low or high dose, single or two shots; about 5 received placebo; per-sample allocation not given. Samples came from day 63 after the first vaccine or placebo injection. Adults aged 18-55 years in Boston included the donor. Study results and caveats: People who got the vaccine or the placebo had similar non-spike TCR breadth. While placebo recipients had lower spike-specific TCR breadth, vaccine recipients had more.

TCRdb's table, derived via immunoSEQ multiplex PCR, lists solely in-frame clones and lacks some. The sample has around 380,000 clones; roughly nine tenths are singletons. Specimen: peripheral blood, collected in a trial of Ad26.COV2.S vaccine versus placebo. The origin of this receptor is a person between 18 and 60 years old who received the Ad26.COV2.S COVID-19 vaccine or a placebo.

The chain's CDR3 is CASSLGQAPMAFF. The CDR3 DNA is TGTGCCAGCAGCTTAGGCCAGGCCCCAATGGCTTTCTTT. J is TRBJ1-1 and V is TRBV7-8; D remains unclear. CDR1 SGHVS and CDR2 FQNEAQ come from the germline V gene. Deletions cut 1 base from V and 11 bases from J, with 14 bases between. The length of the CDR3 is 13 residues.